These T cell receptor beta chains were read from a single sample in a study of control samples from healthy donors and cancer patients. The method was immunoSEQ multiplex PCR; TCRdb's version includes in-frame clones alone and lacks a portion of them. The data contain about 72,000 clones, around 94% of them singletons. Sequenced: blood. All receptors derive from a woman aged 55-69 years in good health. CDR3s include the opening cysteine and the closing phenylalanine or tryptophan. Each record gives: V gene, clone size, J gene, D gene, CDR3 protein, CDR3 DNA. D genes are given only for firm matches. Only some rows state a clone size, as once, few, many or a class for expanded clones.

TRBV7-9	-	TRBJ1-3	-	CASSSVGEPAGNTIYF	TGTGCCAGCAGCTCGGTGGGGGAACCTGCCGGAAACACCATATATTTT
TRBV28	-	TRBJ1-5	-	CASLDSAESNQPQHF	TGTGCCAGCCTGGACAGTGCCGAAAGCAATCAGCCCCAGCATTTT
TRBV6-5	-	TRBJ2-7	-	CASSYTGAYEQYF	TGTGCCAGCAGCTATACGGGGGCCTACGAGCAGTACTTC
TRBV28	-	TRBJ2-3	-	CATSDSISPDTQYF	TGTGCCACCTCGGACAGTATAAGCCCAGATACGCAGTATTTT
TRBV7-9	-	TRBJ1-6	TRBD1	CASSPVQGNNSPLHF	TGTGCCAGCAGCCCTGTACAGGGGAATAATTCACCCCTCCACTTT
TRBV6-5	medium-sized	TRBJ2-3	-	CASSYSEGDTQYF	TGTGCCAGCAGTTACTCAGAGGGAGATACGCAGTATTTT
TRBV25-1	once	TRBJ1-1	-	CASSLPGVPEAFF	TGTGCCAGCAGTTTACCGGGGGTCCCTGAAGCTTTCTTT
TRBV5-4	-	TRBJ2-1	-	CASSLVAAYNEQFF	TGTGCCAGCAGCTTGGTGGCAGCCTACAATGAGCAGTTCTTC
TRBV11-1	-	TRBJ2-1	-	CASSLAKVNEQFF	TGTGCCAGCAGCTTAGCAAAAGTTAATGAGCAGTTCTTC
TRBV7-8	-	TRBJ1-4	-	CASSPRGSEKLFF	TGTGCCAGCAGCCCGAGGGGTTCTGAAAAACTGTTTTTT
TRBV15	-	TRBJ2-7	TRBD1	CATSRDPGQGYEQYF	TGTGCCACCAGCAGAGATCCCGGACAGGGTTACGAGCAGTACTTC
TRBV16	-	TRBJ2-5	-	CASLPNAPLGPLQETQYF	TGTGCCAGCCTCCCCAACGCACCTCTTGGGCCCCTACAAGAGACCCAGTACTTC
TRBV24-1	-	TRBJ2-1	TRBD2	CATHSGTSGINEQFF	TGTGCCACCCATTCCGGGACTAGCGGGATTAATGAGCAGTTCTTC
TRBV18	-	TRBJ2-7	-	CASSPPLGQTYEQYF	TGTGCCAGCTCACCACCCCTTGGCCAAACCTACGAGCAGTACTTC
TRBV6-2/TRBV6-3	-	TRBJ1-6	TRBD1	CASSRPTGQGRSPLHF	TGTGCCAGCAGCCGACCGACGGGACAGGGAAGATCACCCCTCCACTTT
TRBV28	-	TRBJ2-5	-	CASTGGWRETQYF	TGTGCCAGCACTGGGGGGTGGCGGGAGACCCAGTACTTC
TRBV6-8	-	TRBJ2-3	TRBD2	CASSLAGLTDTQYF	TGTGCCAGCAGTTTAGCGGGGCTCACAGATACGCAGTATTTT
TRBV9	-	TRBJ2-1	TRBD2	CASSVVAGTYNEQFF	TGTGCCAGCAGCGTAGTAGCGGGAACCTACAATGAGCAGTTCTTC
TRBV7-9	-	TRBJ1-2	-	CASTYWGADYGYTF	TGTGCCAGCACATACTGGGGTGCGGACTATGGCTACACCTTC
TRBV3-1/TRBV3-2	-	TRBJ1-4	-	CASSQDEKLFF	TGTGCCAGCAGCCAAGATGAAAAACTGTTTTTT
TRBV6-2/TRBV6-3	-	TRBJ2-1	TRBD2	CASSQGLAVNNEQFF	TGTGCCAGCAGCCAGGGACTAGCGGTGAACAATGAGCAGTTCTTC
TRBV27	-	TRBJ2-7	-	CASSRQGPHEQYF	TGTGCCAGCAGTCGGCAGGGTCCCCACGAGCAGTACTTC
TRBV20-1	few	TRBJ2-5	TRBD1	CSADREETQYF	TGCAGTGCGGACAGGGAGGAGACCCAGTACTTC
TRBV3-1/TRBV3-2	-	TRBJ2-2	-	CASSQQYKPGGELFF	TGTGCCAGCAGCCAACAGTATAAGCCTGGCGGGGAGCTGTTTTTT
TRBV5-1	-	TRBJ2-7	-	CASSLEESGYEQYF	TGCGCCAGCAGCTTGGAGGAAAGCGGCTACGAGCAGTACTTC
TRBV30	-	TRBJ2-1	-	CAWNRDSYQLVQFF	TGTGCCTGGAACCGGGACTCCTACCAACTCGTCCAGTTCTTC